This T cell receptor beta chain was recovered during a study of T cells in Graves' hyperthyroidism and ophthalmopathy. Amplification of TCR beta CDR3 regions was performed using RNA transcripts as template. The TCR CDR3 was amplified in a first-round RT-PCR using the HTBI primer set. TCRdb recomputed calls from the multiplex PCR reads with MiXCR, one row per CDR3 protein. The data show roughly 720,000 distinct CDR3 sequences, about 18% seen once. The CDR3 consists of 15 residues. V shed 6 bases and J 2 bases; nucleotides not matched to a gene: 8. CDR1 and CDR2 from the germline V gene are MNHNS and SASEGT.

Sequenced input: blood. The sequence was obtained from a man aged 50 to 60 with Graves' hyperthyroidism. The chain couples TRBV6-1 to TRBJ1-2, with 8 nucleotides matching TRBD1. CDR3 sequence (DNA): TGTGCCAGCAGCTACCTCAGGGGGCTCAACTATGGCTACACCTTC. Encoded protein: CASSYLRGLNYGYTF.